This note documents a single T cell receptor (beta chain) sequence. This record comes from a study of blood T cell repertoires in COVID-19. Whole-study context: Samples came from the United States, Italy and Spain, spanning acute and convalescent COVID-19. T cells, B-cell-depleted T cells, or PBMCs supplied cDNA or gDNA.

Trimming left V 0 bases short and J 3 bases short, with 18 bases between. The CDR3 has 17 amino acids. Germline CDR1 is LNHNV and CDR2 is YYDKDF (reference sequence). In the original analysis: The assay estimated nucleated cells by amplifying reference gene primers. Libraries were prepared by immunoSEQ multiplex PCR; TCRdb keeps only in-frame clonotypes and omits some of them. V, J and clone size are those of that table, while D and trimming were read from the DNA. The table lists 270,000 or so clones, 81% of them singletons, with 2.5% to 3.5% in the top ten. The clonotype was recovered from a woman aged 60-75 years with active or convalescent COVID-19. The sequenced material came from peripheral blood. The chain combines TRBV15 with TRBJ2-7; tentative D call: TRBD2 (6 bases). This chain's CDR3 is CATSRDGPAEGFYEQYF. The DNA of the CDR3 is TGTGCCACCAGCAGAGACGGGCCTGCGGAGGGTTTCTACGAGCAGTACTTC.